The 7 T cell receptor beta chains listed next were all sequenced from one sample in a study of long-term antiretroviral therapy in people with HIV. Researchers ran immunoSEQ v3.0 at survey level. Profiled with immunoSEQ multiplex PCR; TCRdb holds only in-frame clones, not every one. The data show about 16,000 clones, approximately 84% seen once. Sequenced material: unsorted PBMCs, taken around 1.3 years before starting antiretroviral therapy. The receptors were sampled from a man aged 25-45 years with HIV.

The chain couples TRBV27 to TRBJ2-1, with 8 bases fitting TRBD2. Germline V lookup: CDR1 MNHEY, CDR2 SMNVEV (reference sequence). J lost 0 bases, V lost 7 bases, and 5 bases had no gene match. The CDR3 spans 15 residues. The CDR3 sequence is CASIESGSSYNEQFF. The CDR3 DNA sequence: TGTGCCAGCATTGAAAGCGGGAGCTCCTACAATGAGCAGTTCTTC.

The chain links TRBV9 to TRBJ2-1; D is possibly TRBD1 or TRBD2 (5 bases each). CDR3 size: 15 residues. Trimming took off 0 bases at V and 8 bases at J, with 15 bases between the two ends. The germline CDR1 and CDR2 sequences are SGDLS and YYNGEE. The DNA of the CDR3 is TGTGCCAGCAGCGTAGGGGGGACCTCAGGGTATGAGCAGTTCTTC. Encoded protein: CASSVGGTSGYEQFF.

V usage is TRBV7-9 and J usage is TRBJ2-7; no firm D call. This CDR3 comprises 13 residues. The ends were cut back, 5 bases at V and 1 base at J, with 9 bases in the middle. The germline V gene has CDR1 SEHNR and CDR2 FQNEAQ (reference sequence). This CDR3 reads CASSPPGSYEQYF. CDR3 in DNA: TGTGCCAGCAGCCCTCCTGGGTCCTACGAGCAGTACTTC.

The chain employs TRBV30 and TRBJ1-1; tentatively, D is TRBD1 (5 bases). V shed 0 bases and J shed 10 bases, with 9 bases lying between them. Looked up from germline, CDR1 is GTSNPN and CDR2 is SVGIG (reference sequence). This CDR3 is 11 amino acids long. CDR3 sequence reads: CAWSVGPRAFF. In DNA, the CDR3 is TGTGCCTGGAGTGTGGGACCCCGAGCTTTCTTT.

CDR3 nucleotides: TGTGCCAGCAGTGGAGGAGAGGCAGGGAATGGCTACACCTTC. Translation gives CASSGGEAGNGYTF. The genes are TRBV2 and TRBJ1-2; the D gene is possibly TRBD1 (5 bases). The CDR3 spans 14 residues. V lost 4 bases and J 6 bases, leaving 15 bases between the germline ends. Germline CDR1 reads SNHLY; CDR2 reads FYNNEI.

The chain combines TRBV18 with TRBJ2-1, with 8 bases identical to TRBD1. Germline lookup yields CDR1 KGHSH and CDR2 LQKENI. CDR3 length: 15 amino acids. Trimming at V came to 5 bases and at J to 7 bases, leaving 10 bases not matched to a gene. The CDR3 is CASSLGTGPLNEQFF. CDR3 coding DNA: TGTGCCAGCTCATTAGGGACAGGTCCCCTGAATGAGCAGTTCTTC.

The chain joins TRBV19 to TRBJ2-1; no clear D. The V end was cut by 3 bases, the J end by 1 base, with 4 bases between. CDR1 and CDR2 (germline): LNHDA, SQIVND (reference sequence). The CDR3 consists of 13 residues. CDR3 sequence reads: CASSIQSYNEQFF. CDR3 sequence (DNA): TGTGCCAGTAGTATCCAGTCCTACAATGAGCAGTTCTTC.